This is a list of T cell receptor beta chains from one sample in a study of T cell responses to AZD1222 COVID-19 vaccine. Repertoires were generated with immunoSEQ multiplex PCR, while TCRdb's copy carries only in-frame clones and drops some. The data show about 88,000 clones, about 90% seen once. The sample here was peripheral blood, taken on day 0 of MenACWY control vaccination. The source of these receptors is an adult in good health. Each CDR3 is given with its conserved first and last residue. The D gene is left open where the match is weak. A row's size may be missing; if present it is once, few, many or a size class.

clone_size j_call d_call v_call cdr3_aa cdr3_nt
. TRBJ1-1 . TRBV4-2 CASSQDLLGEILF TGTGCCAGCAGCCAAGATTTGCTGGGGGAAATCCTCTTT
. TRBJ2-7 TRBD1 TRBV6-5 CASSPGTGAKQYF TGTGCCAGCAGCCCCGGGACAGGGGCAAAGCAGTACTTC
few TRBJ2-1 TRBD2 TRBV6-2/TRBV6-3 CASSQSGGNNEQFF TGTGCCAGCAGCCAGAGCGGGGGGAACAATGAGCAGTTCTTC
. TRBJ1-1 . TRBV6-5 CASSPLGRVTEAFF TGTGCCAGCAGTCCCCTGGGGAGGGTTACTGAAGCTTTCTTT
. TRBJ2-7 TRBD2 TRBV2 CASTPLGGNSYEQYF TGTGCCAGCACCCCCTTGGGAGGGAACTCCTACGAGCAGTACTTC
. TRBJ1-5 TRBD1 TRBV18 CASSPQQGVQPQHF TGTGCCAGCTCACCGCAACAGGGGGTTCAGCCCCAGCATTTT
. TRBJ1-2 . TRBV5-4 CASSLGPGTERGYTF TGTGCCAGCAGCTTGGGTCCAGGGACGGAGCGTGGCTACACCTTC
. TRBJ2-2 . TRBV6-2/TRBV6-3 CASSYDGGDTGELFF TGTGCCAGCAGTTACGACGGGGGTGACACCGGGGAGCTGTTTTTT
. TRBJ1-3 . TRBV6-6 CASSRQDSGNTIYF TGTGCCAGCAGCCGACAGGACTCTGGAAACACCATATATTTT
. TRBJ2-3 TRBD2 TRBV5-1 CASSLAGVGTDTQYF TGCGCCAGCAGCCTAGCGGGAGTGGGCACAGATACGCAGTATTTT
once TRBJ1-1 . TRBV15 CATSRDLREQGTLETKAFF TGTGCCACCAGCAGAGATCTAAGGGAGCAGGGTACCCTGGAAACTAAAGCTTTCTTT
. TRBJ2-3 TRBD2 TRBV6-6 CASSFGLAGGTDTQYF TGTGCCAGCAGTTTCGGTCTAGCGGGAGGGACAGATACGCAGTATTTT
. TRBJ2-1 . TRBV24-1 CATSDLISNEQFF TGTGCCACCAGTGATTTGATTAGCAATGAGCAGTTCTTC
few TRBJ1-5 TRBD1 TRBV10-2 CASTKSDRVQPQHF TGCGCCAGCACCAAATCAGACAGGGTTCAGCCCCAGCATTTT
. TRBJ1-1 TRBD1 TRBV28 CASSLIGVTGAAGTEAFF TGTGCCAGCAGTTTAATAGGGGTAACAGGGGCTGCGGGGACTGAAGCTTTCTTT
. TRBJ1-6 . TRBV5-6 CASSYTGPNNSPLHF TGTGCCAGCAGCTACACGGGGCCCAATAATTCACCCCTCCACTTT
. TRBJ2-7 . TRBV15 CATSRERERGYEQYF TGTGCCACCAGCAGAGAAAGAGAGAGAGGTTACGAGCAGTACTTC
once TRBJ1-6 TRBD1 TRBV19 CASRQGIRSPLHF TGTGCCAGTAGACAGGGGATTCGTTCACCCCTCCACTTT
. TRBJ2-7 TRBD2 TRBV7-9 CASSFGTSSYEQYF TGTGCCAGCAGCTTTGGGACTAGCTCCTACGAGCAGTACTTC
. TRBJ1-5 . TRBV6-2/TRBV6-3 CASSDSSNQPQHF TGTGCCAGCAGTGACAGTAGCAATCAGCCCCAGCATTTT
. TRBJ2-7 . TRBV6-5 CATGPGRYEQYF TGTGCCACCGGACCGGGTCGGTACGAGCAGTACTTC
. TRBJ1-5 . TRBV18 CASSPPSPGDQPQHF TGTGCCAGCTCACCACCGTCCCCAGGTGATCAGCCCCAGCATTTT
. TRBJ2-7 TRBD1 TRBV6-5 CASSLDRVRHEQYF TGTGCCAGCAGTCTGGACAGGGTGCGCCACGAGCAGTACTTC
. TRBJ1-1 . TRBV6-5 CASSYASVSADTEAFF TGTGCCAGCAGTTACGCCTCGGTCAGCGCGGACACTGAAGCTTTCTTT
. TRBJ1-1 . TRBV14 CASSPPRGRNTEAFF TGTGCCAGCAGCCCCCCGAGGGGGAGGAACACTGAAGCTTTCTTT
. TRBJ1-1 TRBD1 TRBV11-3 CASSPGQGGTEAFF TGTGCCAGCAGCCCGGGACAGGGGGGTACTGAAGCTTTCTTT
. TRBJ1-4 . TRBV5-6 CASSPGIRAGEKLFF TGTGCCAGCAGCCCTGGCATCAGGGCGGGAGAAAAACTGTTTTTT
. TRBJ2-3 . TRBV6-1 CASSEGAGTDTQYF TGTGCCAGCAGTGAGGGGGCGGGTACAGATACGCAGTATTTT
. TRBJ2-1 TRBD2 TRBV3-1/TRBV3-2 CASSQDWASGGANEQFF TGTGCCAGCAGCCAAGATTGGGCTAGCGGGGGGGCCAATGAGCAGTTCTTC